Below, one TCR beta chain is given with its context. These data come from a study of cytomegalovirus exposure and HLA in healthy donors. Use of 60 Vbeta and 13 Jbeta primers characterized the PCR. The protocol was immunoSEQ multiplex PCR, while the TCRdb copy is restricted to in-frame clones and leaves out a portion. The sample comprises more than 100,000 clones, over 65% of which are singletons, and approximately 8.5% rests with the top ten. This clonotype was sampled from a woman between 40 and 55 years old in good health and CMV-seropositive. The source material was PBMCs.

The CDR3 coding sequence is TGTGCCAGCAGACCCCGGGACAGTACCTACGAGCAGTACTTC. It yields the protein CASRPRDSTYEQYF. The chain recombines TRBV6-1 with TRBJ2-7; 7 bases are a match to TRBD1. The CDR3 contains 14 residues. The V gene end was trimmed by 6 bases and the J gene end by 2 bases; junction bases not matched to a gene: 7. Per the germline V gene, CDR1 is MNHNS and CDR2 is SASEGT.